Following are 32 T cell receptor beta chains from one sample sequenced in a study of blood T cell repertoires in COVID-19. Sequenced by immunoSEQ multiplex PCR; TCRdb stores in-frame clones only, minus some. The sample shows around 64,000 clones, roughly 85% of them seen only once. Sequencing was performed on peripheral blood. The receptors shown here come from a man between 60 and 70 years old with acute or convalescent COVID-19.

This clone was counted a single time. V and J are TRBV28 and TRBJ2-7; the match to TRBD1 covers 8 bases. CDR3 length: 14 amino acids. Per the germline V gene, CDR1 is MDHEN and CDR2 is SYDVKM. V was clipped by 5 bases and J by 3 bases; unmatched bases: 6. This CDR3 reads CASSLQGVGYEQYF. For the CDR3, the DNA is TGTGCCAGCAGTCTACAGGGGGTCGGCTACGAGCAGTACTTC.

This chain joins TRBV5-1 and TRBJ2-4; 7 nucleotides align to TRBD1. J lost 8 bases, V lost 5 bases, and 13 bases had no gene match. Germline CDR1 SGHRS, CDR2 YFSETQ. The CDR3 is 15 amino acids. The CDR3 coding sequence is TGCGCCAGCAGTTACCAAACGACAGGGTCGGACATTCAGTACTTC. Its translation is CASSYQTTGSDIQYF. Full variable domain (missing parts from reference TRBV5-1 and TRBJ2-4): KAGVTQTPRYLIKTRGQQVTLSCSPISGHRSVSWYQQTPGQGLQFLFEYFSETQRNKGNFPGRFSGRQFSNSRSEMNVSTLELGDSALYLCASSYQTTGSDIQYFGAGTRLSVL.

This chain uses TRBV28 with TRBJ1-6; no reliable D call. Germline V lookup: CDR1 MDHEN, CDR2 SYDVKM. The CDR3 spans 14 residues. V shed 5 bases and J shed 3 bases, with 8 bases lying between them. The CDR3: CASSLSLYNSPLHF. In nucleotides, the CDR3 is TGTGCCAGCAGTCTCTCCCTCTATAATTCACCCCTCCACTTT.

The chain uses TRBV9 and TRBJ1-6, with D possibly being TRBD1 (5 bases). Germline CDR1 is SGDLS and CDR2 is YYNGEE. Between the trimmed V and J ends, which lost 1 base and 8 bases, there was a span of 13 bases. This CDR3 spans 15 amino acids. CDR3 nucleotides: TGTGCCAGCAGCGTATTAGTGGGGGGGGATTCACCCCTCCACTTT. Translated: CASSVLVGGDSPLHF.

The V and J genes are TRBV7-8 and TRBJ2-2; D possibly corresponds to TRBD1 (5 bases). CDR3 length equals 14 residues. Germline loops: CDR1 SGHVS, CDR2 FQNEAQ. The germline V and J ends were trimmed by 6 bases and 4 bases, with 12 bases remaining between them. CDR3 residues: CASRLAGSTGELFF. DNA for the CDR3: TGTGCCAGCAGGTTGGCAGGGTCCACCGGGGAGCTGTTTTTT.

The J gene is TRBJ1-3, the V gene TRBV6-1; tentatively, D is TRBD1 (5 bases). Trimming pared 2 bases from V and 4 bases from J, leaving 12 bases between. The CDR3 extends over 15 amino acids. CDR1 and CDR2 (germline): MNHNS, SASEGT. The CDR3 nucleotides are TGTGCCAGCAGTGAATGGGGCGAATTGGGAAACACCATATATTTT. Amino acid sequence: CASSEWGELGNTIYF.

The chain recombines TRBV18 with TRBJ2-1; 10 nucleotides match TRBD1. The V and J ends lost 8 bases and 5 bases, in that order; junction bases with no gene match: 6. The CDR3 totals 14 residues. Germline CDR1 is KGHSH and CDR2 is LQKENI. For the CDR3, the DNA is TGTGCCAGCCTTCCGGGACAGGGGAACAATGAGCAGTTCTTC. It yields the protein CASLPGQGNNEQFF.

This clone was counted only a few times. The J gene is TRBJ1-1, the V gene TRBV7-2, with 9 bases lining up with TRBD1. V lost 2 bases to trimming and J lost 5 bases; unmatched junction nucleotides: 6. The CDR3 is 15 residues long. Germline CDR1 SGHTA, CDR2 FQGNSA. The CDR3 spells CASSLQGQGGTEAFF. The CDR3, as DNA: TGTGCCAGCAGCTTACAGGGACAGGGAGGGACTGAAGCTTTCTTT. Filled out from reference TRBV7-2 and TRBJ1-1, the complete variable domain reads GAGVSQSPSNKVTEKGKDVELRCDPISGHTALYWYRQSLGQGLEFLIYFQGNSAPDKSGLPSDRFSAERTGGSVSTLTIQRTQQEDSAVYLCASSLQGQGGTEAFFGQGTRLTVV.

In nucleotides, the CDR3 is TGTGCCAGCAGCCGCGGGAGCGGGGATGAGCAGTTCTTC. Amino acid sequence: CASSRGSGDEQFF. This chain connects TRBV5-4 to TRBJ2-1, with 7 bases identical to TRBD2. The CDR3 length is 13 residues. V was clipped by 4 bases and J by 8 bases; unmatched bases: 6. The germline V gene encodes CDR1 SGHNT and CDR2 YYREEE (reference sequence).

The table lists this clone with a few counts. V and J are TRBV11-1 and TRBJ2-7; D is uncertain. The germline V gene has CDR1 SGHAT and CDR2 FQDESV (reference sequence). The CDR3 contains 13 residues. V was clipped by 6 bases and J by 2 bases, with 11 bases between them. The DNA for the CDR3 is TGTGCCAGCAGTCGGCAGCGCGCCTACGAGCAGTACTTC. Amino acid sequence: CASSRQRAYEQYF.

The rearrangement uses TRBV5-4 and TRBJ2-6; 12 bases fit TRBD2. Trimming took 4 bases from V and 4 from J; bases not matched to a gene: 6. CDR1 is SGHNT, CDR2 YYREEE, per germline (reference sequence). The CDR3 loop spans 17 amino acids. The CDR3: CASSAGTSGLGANVLTF. CDR3 nucleotide sequence: TGTGCCAGCAGCGCAGGGACTAGCGGGTTAGGGGCCAACGTCCTGACTTTC.

V and J are TRBV7-9 and TRBJ1-4, with a weak D call TRBD1 (5 bases). The germline CDR1 and CDR2 sequences are SEHNR and FQNEAQ (reference sequence). The CDR3 is made up of 13 amino acids. Trimming cost V 5 bases and J 8 bases, with 12 bases left between them. CDR3 loop: CASSPGVGEKLFF. The DNA of the CDR3 is TGTGCCAGCAGCCCGGGGGTGGGAGAAAAACTGTTTTTT.

The V and J genes are TRBV5-1 and TRBJ1-6; weak D call: TRBD1 (6 bases). Between the trimmed V and J ends, which lost 3 bases and 7 bases, there was a span of 8 bases. The CDR3 runs to 13 residues. Looked up from germline, CDR1 is SGHRS and CDR2 is YFSETQ. This CDR3 reads CASSSDSNSPLHF. The CDR3, as DNA: TGCGCCAGCAGCTCGGACAGCAATTCACCCCTCCACTTT. The variable domain in full, completed from reference TRBV5-1 and TRBJ1-6, reads KAGVTQTPRYLIKTRGQQVTLSCSPISGHRSVSWYQQTPGQGLQFLFEYFSETQRNKGNFPGRFSGRQFSNSRSEMNVSTLELGDSALYLCASSSDSNSPLHFGNGTRLTVT.

The chain is built from TRBV28 and TRBJ2-7; a possible D gene is TRBD2 (6 bases). The V and J ends lost 3 bases and 0 bases respectively, with 9 bases between them. Germline CDR1 MDHEN, CDR2 SYDVKM. CDR3 length: 14 amino acids. The CDR3 sequence: CASSFAGSSYEQYF. CDR3 sequence (DNA): TGTGCCAGCAGTTTCGCCGGGAGCTCCTACGAGCAGTACTTC.

This chain connects TRBV15 to TRBJ2-4; D not resolved. CDR1 is LNHNV, CDR2 YYDKDF, per germline (reference sequence). This CDR3 is 12 amino acids long. The V gene lost 5 bases and the J gene lost 12 bases, with 14 bases spanning the gap. This chain's CDR3 is CATSRGMSRQYF. CDR3 nucleotide sequence: TGTGCCACCAGCCGCGGCATGTCTCGTCAGTACTTC.

This clone was detected only a few times. The chain combines TRBV19 with TRBJ1-6, with a weak D call TRBD1 (6 bases). Trimming pared 11 bases from V and 10 bases from J, leaving 18 bases between. This CDR3 is built from 13 residues. Germline V lookup: CDR1 LNHDA, CDR2 SQIVND (reference sequence). Here the CDR3 reads CAAYRERDSPLHF. The CDR3 nucleotides are TGTGCCGCTTACAGGGAGAGGGACTCACCCCTCCACTTT. The full variable domain, rest sourced from reference TRBV19 and TRBJ1-6, is DGGITQSPKYLFRKEGQNVTLSCEQNLNHDAMYWYRQDPGQGLRLIYYSQIVNDFQKGDIAEGYSVSREKKESFPLTVTSAQKNPTAFYLCAAYRERDSPLHFGNGTRLTVT.

The chain combines TRBV7-8 with TRBJ1-5; 9 nucleotides match TRBD1. Trimming at V came to 5 bases and at J to 4 bases, leaving 3 bases not matched to a gene. The germline gives CDR1 SGHVS, CDR2 FQNEAQ. The CDR3 contains 14 residues. The CDR3 DNA is TGTGCCAGCAGCGATGGGACAGGGAATCAGCCCCAGCATTTT. As protein: CASSDGTGNQPQHF.

In this sample, this clone turned up once. The CDR3 here is CASSETVGNSPLHF. Here the CDR3 DNA reads TGCGCCAGCTCCGAGACAGTTGGCAATTCACCCCTCCACTTT. J is TRBJ1-6 and V is TRBV5-1; D perhaps matches TRBD1 (5 bases). The CDR3 contains 14 residues. The V gene's germline CDR1 is SGHRS and CDR2 YFSETQ. V was trimmed by 7 bases and J by 7 bases, leaving 15 bases between them.

This rearrangement joins TRBV19 to TRBJ1-6, with D possibly TRBD1 on 6 matching bases. Germline loops: CDR1 LNHDA, CDR2 SQIVND (reference sequence). This CDR3 region has 17 residues. Trimming left V 3 bases short and J 10 bases short, with 22 bases between. Written as DNA, the CDR3 is TGTGCCAGTAGTATCCCACGACAGGCCGGGGTAGGATCACCCCTCCACTTT. The encoded protein is CASSIPRQAGVGSPLHF.

The chain has TRBV30 and TRBJ1-3, with D uncertain. CDR1 and CDR2 (germline): GTSNPN, SVGIG (reference sequence). The ends were cut back, 5 bases at V and 0 bases at J, with 5 bases in the middle. The CDR3 is made up of 12 amino acids. DNA of the CDR3: TGTGCCTGGGGGAGCTCTGGAAACACCATATATTTT. It is translated as CAWGSSGNTIYF.

The chain links TRBV7-2 to TRBJ2-7; no reliable D call. This CDR3 is 13 amino acids long. Per the germline V gene, CDR1 is SGHTA and CDR2 is FQGNSA. Trimming left V 6 bases short and J 2 bases short, with 11 bases between. In DNA, the CDR3 is TGTGCCAGCAGACTATCGTCAACCTACGAGCAGTACTTC. The encoded protein is CASRLSSTYEQYF. The variable domain in full, with the rest retrieved from reference TRBV7-2 and TRBJ2-7, is GAGVSQSPSNKVTEKGKDVELRCDPISGHTALYWYRQSLGQGLEFLIYFQGNSAPDKSGLPSDRFSAERTGGSVSTLTIQRTQQEDSAVYLCASRLSSTYEQYFGPGTRLTVT.

The rearrangement uses TRBV11-3 and TRBJ1-3; 8 nucleotides agree with TRBD1. After removal of 4 bases from V and 0 bases from J, the junction contained 2 bases not matched to a gene. Looked up from germline, CDR1 is SGHNT and CDR2 is YENEEA. The CDR3 loop spans 15 amino acids. The DNA of the CDR3 is TGTGCCAGCAGCTCAGGACAGGGCTCTGGAAACACCATATATTTT. It codes for CASSSGQGSGNTIYF.

The chain recombines TRBV6-1 with TRBJ1-2; 10 bases line up with TRBD1. The germline V gene encodes CDR1 MNHNS and CDR2 SASEGT. With V trimmed by 3 bases and J by 8 bases, 9 bases remained unmatched. The CDR3 totals 15 residues. The CDR3: CASSDMTGGAEGYTF. The CDR3 coding sequence is TGTGCCAGCAGTGATATGACAGGGGGCGCGGAAGGCTACACCTTC.

The gene calls are TRBV6-5 and TRBJ2-1; 7 nucleotides line up with TRBD2. J gave up 5 bases and V 7 bases, and 5 bases lay outside the gene matches. The CDR3 spans 13 residues. The germline gives CDR1 MNHEY, CDR2 SVGAGI. In DNA form, the CDR3 reads TGTGCCAGCATGAAGCGGGGCCACAATGAGCAGTTCTTC. It is translated as CASMKRGHNEQFF.

The chain links TRBV5-1 to TRBJ2-2; TRBD2 matches at 8 bases. This CDR3 is built from 15 residues. Unmatched junction bases numbered 6, after V lost 3 bases and J lost 5 bases. CDR1 is SGHRS, CDR2 YFSETQ, per germline. CDR3 amino acids: CASSSDLAGTGELFF. DNA for the CDR3: TGCGCCAGCAGCTCGGATCTAGCGGGTACCGGGGAGCTGTTTTTT.

The chain joins TRBV5-4 to TRBJ2-3; the match to TRBD2 covers 9 bases. Germline lookup yields CDR1 SGHNT and CDR2 YYREEE (reference sequence). With 6 bases clipped from V and 2 bases from J, the junction kept 10 bases outside the gene matches. The CDR3 has 16 amino acids. The CDR3 DNA reads TGTGCCAGCATTGCAGCGGGAGGATCAGCCACAGATACGCAGTATTTT. It encodes CASIAAGGSATDTQYF.

V and J are TRBV19 and TRBJ1-5; tentative D call: TRBD1 (6 bases). Trimming removed 8 bases at V and 5 bases at J, with 13 bases between. The V gene's germline CDR1 is LNHDA and CDR2 SQIVND (reference sequence). This CDR3 is 13 amino acids long. The CDR3 coding sequence is TGTGCCAGTTCGGACAGACTTTATCAGCCCCAGCATTTT. Translated: CASSDRLYQPQHF.

The chain couples TRBV12-3 or TRBV12-4 to TRBJ2-1; tentative D call: TRBD2 (6 bases). This CDR3 has 13 residues. With 6 bases removed from V and 13 bases from J, the gap between germline ends came to 19 bases. The CDR3 DNA reads as TGTGCCAGCAGGTTGCCCGGGACTCCAATTCAGTTCTTC. The encoded protein is CASRLPGTPIQFF.

The V and J genes are TRBV5-1 and TRBJ2-5; 9 bases are a match to TRBD1. The trim removed 5 bases at V and 5 bases at J, leaving 7 bases unmatched. CDR3 length equals 14 residues. Germline V CDR1 and CDR2: SGHRS, YFSETQ. The DNA of the CDR3 is TGCGCCAGCAGTCTGTTCGACAGGGGGGAGACCCAGTACTTC. Residues: CASSLFDRGETQYF.

The CDR3 nucleotides are TGTGCCAGTGACAGGGGGAATGGCCAGCCCCAGCATTTT. Its protein is CASDRGNGQPQHF. The J gene is TRBJ1-5, the V gene TRBV28, with TRBD1 matching 9 bases. Unmatched junction bases numbered 7, after V lost 9 bases and J lost 7 bases. The CDR3 has 13 amino acids. In germline, CDR1 is MDHEN, CDR2 SYDVKM.

The chain uses TRBV4-2 and TRBJ1-1, with TRBD1 matching 7 bases. J lost 10 bases, V lost 1 base, and 15 bases had no gene match. The germline gives CDR1 LGHNA, CDR2 YNFKEQ. CDR3 size: 16 residues. CDR3 DNA: TGTGCCAGCAGCCAAGTGGCCGGACAGGACGATTTCGGAGCTTTCTTT. It codes for CASSQVAGQDDFGAFF.

This clone came up once. This chain uses TRBV30 with TRBJ1-1; tentative D call: TRBD1 (6 bases). This CDR3 region has 12 residues. V shed 2 bases and J shed 4 bases, with 8 bases lying between them. Germline V gives CDR1 GTSNPN, CDR2 SVGIG (reference sequence). The CDR3, as DNA: TGTGCCTGGAGTCGGGGGGCCACTGAAGCTTTCTTT. It translates to CAWSRGATEAFF.